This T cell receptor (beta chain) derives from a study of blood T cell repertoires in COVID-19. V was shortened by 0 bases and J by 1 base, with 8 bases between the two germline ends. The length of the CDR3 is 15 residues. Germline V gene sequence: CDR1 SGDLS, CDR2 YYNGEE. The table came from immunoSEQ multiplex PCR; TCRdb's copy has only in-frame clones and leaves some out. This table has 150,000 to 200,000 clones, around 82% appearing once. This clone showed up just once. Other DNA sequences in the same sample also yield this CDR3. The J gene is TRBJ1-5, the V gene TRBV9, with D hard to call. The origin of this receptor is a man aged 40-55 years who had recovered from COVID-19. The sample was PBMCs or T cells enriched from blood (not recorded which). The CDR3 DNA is TGTGCCAGCAGCGTAGCTGGCGGGAGCAATCAGCCCCAGCATTTT. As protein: CASSVAGGSNQPQHF.